This T cell receptor (beta chain) was captured in a study of siplizumab effects on memory and regulatory T cells. Study-level points and caveats: Proliferating clones, CD4+ or CD8+, lacked an assignable naive or memory phenotype in roughly 80-95% of cases. The naive T cell population seemed more diverse than memory cells and seemed a major contributor to the alloresponse.

Worth noting for this clone: Its antigen is undetermined. Compared with germline, one end of the junction differs, possibly owing to a read error.

Approximately 98,000 TCR templates underwent assay in each sample. Repertoires were generated with immunoSEQ multiplex PCR, while TCRdb's copy carries only in-frame clones and drops some. The sample consists of roughly 70,000 clones, about 92% of them appearing once. Germline-derived CDR1 and CDR2 are MGHRA and YSYEKL. There are 15 residues in the CDR3. The genes are TRBV4-1 and TRBJ1-1, with 11 nucleotides matching TRBD1. This receptor was identified in a human donor in good health. The sequenced sample consisted of CD8+ T cells sorted from blood. CDR3 residues: CASSEYTSGQGAGLF. DNA for the CDR3: TGCGCCAGCAGCGAATACACTAGCGGACAGGGGGCGGGTCTGTTT.